This record covers a single T cell receptor beta chain. These data originate in a study of cytomegalovirus exposure and HLA in healthy donors. The primer mix had 60 Vbeta and 13 Jbeta primers. Clones were sequenced by immunoSEQ multiplex PCR, and TCRdb holds only the in-frame ones, with some missing. The table includes some 270,000 clones, approximately 80% detected once. This sequence was found in a girl aged 2 to 9 in good health and CMV-seronegative. Sequenced input: PBMCs.

The CDR3 DNA follows: TGTGCCAGCAGTTACTCGGGGCTGGAATCTCAGCCCCAGCATTTT. It yields the protein CASSYSGLESQPQHF. This chain uses TRBV6-5 with TRBJ1-5, with a tentative D call TRBD1 (5 bases). V lost 0 bases to trimming and J lost 6 bases, with 12 bases between them. The CDR3 sequence is 15 residues long. Germline CDR1 reads MNHEY; CDR2 reads SVGAGI.